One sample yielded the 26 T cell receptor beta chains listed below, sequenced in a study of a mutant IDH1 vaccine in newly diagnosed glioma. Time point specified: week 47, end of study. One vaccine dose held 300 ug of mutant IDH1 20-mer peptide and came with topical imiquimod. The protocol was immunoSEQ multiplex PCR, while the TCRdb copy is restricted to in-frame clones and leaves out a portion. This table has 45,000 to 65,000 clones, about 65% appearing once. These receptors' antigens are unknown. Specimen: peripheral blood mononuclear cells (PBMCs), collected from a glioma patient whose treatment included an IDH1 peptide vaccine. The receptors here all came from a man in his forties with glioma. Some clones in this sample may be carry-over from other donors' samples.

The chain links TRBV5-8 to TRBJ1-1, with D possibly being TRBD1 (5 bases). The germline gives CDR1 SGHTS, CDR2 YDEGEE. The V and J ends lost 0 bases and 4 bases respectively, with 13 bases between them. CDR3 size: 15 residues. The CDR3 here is CASSLAWGGSTEAFF. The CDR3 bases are TGTGCCAGCAGCTTGGCTTGGGGGGGATCCACTGAAGCTTTCTTT.

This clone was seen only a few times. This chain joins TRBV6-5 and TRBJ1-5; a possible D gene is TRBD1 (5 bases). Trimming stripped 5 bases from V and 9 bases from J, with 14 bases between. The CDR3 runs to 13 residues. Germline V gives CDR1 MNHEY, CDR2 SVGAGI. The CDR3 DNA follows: TGTGCCAGCAGTCTAGGGGAATCAAGGCCCCAGCATTTT. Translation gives CASSLGESRPQHF.

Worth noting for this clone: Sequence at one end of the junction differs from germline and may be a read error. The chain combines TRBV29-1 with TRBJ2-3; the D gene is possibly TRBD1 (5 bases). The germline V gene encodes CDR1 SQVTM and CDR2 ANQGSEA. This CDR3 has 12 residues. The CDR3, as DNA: TGCAGCGTTGAAGAATTGACAGCCCTCCCCAATTTT. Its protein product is CSVEELTALPNF.

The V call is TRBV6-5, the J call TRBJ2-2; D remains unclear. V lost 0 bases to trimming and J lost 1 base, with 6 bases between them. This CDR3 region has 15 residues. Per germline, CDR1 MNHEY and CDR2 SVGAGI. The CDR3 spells CASSYSTENTGELFF. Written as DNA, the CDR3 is TGTGCCAGCAGTTACTCGACGGAGAACACCGGGGAGCTGTTTTTT.

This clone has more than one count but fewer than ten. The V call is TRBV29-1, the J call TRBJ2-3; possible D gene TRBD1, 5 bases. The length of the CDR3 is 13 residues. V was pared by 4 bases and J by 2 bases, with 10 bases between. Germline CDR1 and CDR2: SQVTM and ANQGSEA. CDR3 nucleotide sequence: TGCAGCGTTGCGGGCAGGGTCACAGATACGCAGTATTTT. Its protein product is CSVAGRVTDTQYF.

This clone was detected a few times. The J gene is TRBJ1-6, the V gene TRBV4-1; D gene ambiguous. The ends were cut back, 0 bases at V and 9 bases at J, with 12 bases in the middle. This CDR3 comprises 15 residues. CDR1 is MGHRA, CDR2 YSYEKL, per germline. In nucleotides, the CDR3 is TGCGCCAGCAGCCAAGATATGGGGTTCAGTTCACCCCTCCACTTT. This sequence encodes CASSQDMGFSSPLHF.

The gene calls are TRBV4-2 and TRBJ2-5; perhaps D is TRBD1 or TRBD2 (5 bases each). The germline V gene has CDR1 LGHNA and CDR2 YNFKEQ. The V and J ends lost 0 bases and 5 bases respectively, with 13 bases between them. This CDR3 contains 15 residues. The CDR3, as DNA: TGTGCCAGCAGCCAAGATCGAGGGGCCGGGGAGACCCAGTACTTC. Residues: CASSQDRGAGETQYF.

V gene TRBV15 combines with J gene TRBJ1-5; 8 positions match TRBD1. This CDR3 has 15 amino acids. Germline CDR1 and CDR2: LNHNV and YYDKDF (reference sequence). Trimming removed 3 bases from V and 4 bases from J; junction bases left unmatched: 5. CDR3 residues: CATSSQTGANQPQHF. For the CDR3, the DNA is TGTGCCACCAGCAGTCAGACAGGGGCAAATCAGCCCCAGCATTTT.

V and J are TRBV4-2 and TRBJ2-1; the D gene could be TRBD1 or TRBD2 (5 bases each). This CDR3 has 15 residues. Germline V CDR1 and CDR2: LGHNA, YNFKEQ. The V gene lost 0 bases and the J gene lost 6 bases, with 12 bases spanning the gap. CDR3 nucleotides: TGTGCCAGCAGCCAAGAGTGGGGGACGGGCAATGAGCAGTTCTTC. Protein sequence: CASSQEWGTGNEQFF.

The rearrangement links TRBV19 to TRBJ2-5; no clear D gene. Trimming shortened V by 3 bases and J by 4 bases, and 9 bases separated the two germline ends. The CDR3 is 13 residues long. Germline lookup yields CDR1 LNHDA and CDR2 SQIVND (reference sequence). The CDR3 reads CASSMSVGETQYF. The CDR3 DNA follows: TGTGCCAGTAGTATGAGCGTGGGAGAGACCCAGTACTTC.

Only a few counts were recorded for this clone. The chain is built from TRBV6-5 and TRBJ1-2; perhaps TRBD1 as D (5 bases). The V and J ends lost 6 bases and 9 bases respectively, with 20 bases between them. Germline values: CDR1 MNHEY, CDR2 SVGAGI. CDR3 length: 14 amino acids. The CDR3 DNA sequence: TGTGCCAGCAGCCCCGGTGGGAAGCAGGGCCGCTACACCTTC. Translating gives CASSPGGKQGRYTF.

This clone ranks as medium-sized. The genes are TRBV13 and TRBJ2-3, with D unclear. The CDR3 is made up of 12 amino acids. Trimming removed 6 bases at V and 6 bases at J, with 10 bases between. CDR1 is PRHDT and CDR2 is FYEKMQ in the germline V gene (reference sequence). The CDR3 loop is CASSMVTDTQYF. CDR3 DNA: TGTGCCAGCAGTATGGTGACTGATACGCAGTATTTT.

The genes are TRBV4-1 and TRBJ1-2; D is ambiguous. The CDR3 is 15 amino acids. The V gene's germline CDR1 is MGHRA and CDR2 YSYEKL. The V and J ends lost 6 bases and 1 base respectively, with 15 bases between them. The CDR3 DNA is TGCGCCAGCAGTAGTAGCGCCACCGTTAACTATGGCTACACCTTC. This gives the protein CASSSSATVNYGYTF.

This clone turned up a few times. CDR3 coding DNA: TGTGCCAGCAGCTTGGGGACAGGGGGTTCCTACGAGCAGTACTTC. It encodes CASSLGTGGSYEQYF. V usage is TRBV5-6 and J usage is TRBJ2-7, with 10 positions matching TRBD1. The CDR3 extends over 15 amino acids. Germline values: CDR1 SGHDT, CDR2 YYEEEE. The trim removed 0 bases at V and 1 base at J, leaving 1 base unmatched.

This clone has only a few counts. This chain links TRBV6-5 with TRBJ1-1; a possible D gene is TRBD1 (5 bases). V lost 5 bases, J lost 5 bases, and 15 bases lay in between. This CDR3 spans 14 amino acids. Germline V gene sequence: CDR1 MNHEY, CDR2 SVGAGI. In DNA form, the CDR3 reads TGTGCCAGCAGTAGCCGGGAGGGGTGGACTGAAGCTTTCTTT. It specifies CASSSREGWTEAFF.

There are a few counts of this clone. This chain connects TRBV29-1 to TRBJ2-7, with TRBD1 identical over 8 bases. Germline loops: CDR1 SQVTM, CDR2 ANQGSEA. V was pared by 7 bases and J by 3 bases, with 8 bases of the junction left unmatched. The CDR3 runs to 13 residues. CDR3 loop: CSADSGTGYEQYF. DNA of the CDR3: TGCAGCGCCGACTCCGGGACAGGCTACGAGCAGTACTTC.

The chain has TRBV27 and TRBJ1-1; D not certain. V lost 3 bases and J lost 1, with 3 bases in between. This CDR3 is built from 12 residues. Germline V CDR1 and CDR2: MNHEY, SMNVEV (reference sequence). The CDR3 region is CASSLPNTEAFF. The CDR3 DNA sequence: TGTGCCAGCAGTTTGCCGAACACTGAAGCTTTCTTT.

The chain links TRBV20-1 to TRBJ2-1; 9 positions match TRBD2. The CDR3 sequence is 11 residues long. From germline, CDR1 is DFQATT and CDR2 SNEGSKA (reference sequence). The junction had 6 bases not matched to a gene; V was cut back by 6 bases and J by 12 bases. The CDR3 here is CSARRAGGQFF. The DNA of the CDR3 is TGCAGTGCGAGAAGAGCGGGGGGGCAGTTCTTC.

In DNA, the CDR3 is TGTGCCAGCAGCCTTCAAGATACGCAGTATTTT. It encodes CASSLQDTQYF. The J gene is TRBJ2-3, the V gene TRBV5-4; D uncertain. Trimming removed 4 bases from V and 5 bases from J, with 5 bases in between. Per the germline V gene, CDR1 is SGHNT and CDR2 is YYREEE (reference sequence). The CDR3 has 11 residues. Filled out from reference TRBV5-4 and TRBJ2-3, the complete variable domain reads ETGVTQSPTHLIKTRGQQVTLRCSSQSGHNTVSWYQQALGQGPQFIFQYYREEENGRGNFPPRFSGLQFPNYSSELNVNALELDDSALYLCASSLQDTQYFGPGTRLTVL.

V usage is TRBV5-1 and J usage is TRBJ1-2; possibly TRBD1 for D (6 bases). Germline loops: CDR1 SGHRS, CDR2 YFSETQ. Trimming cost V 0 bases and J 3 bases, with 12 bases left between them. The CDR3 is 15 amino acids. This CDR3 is CASSLGGQTYYGYTF. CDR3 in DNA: TGCGCCAGCAGCTTGGGAGGACAGACCTACTATGGCTACACCTTC. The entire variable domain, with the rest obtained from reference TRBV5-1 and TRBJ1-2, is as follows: KAGVTQTPRYLIKTRGQQVTLSCSPISGHRSVSWYQQTPGQGLQFLFEYFSETQRNKGNFPGRFSGRQFSNSRSEMNVSTLELGDSALYLCASSLGGQTYYGYTFGSGTRLTVV.

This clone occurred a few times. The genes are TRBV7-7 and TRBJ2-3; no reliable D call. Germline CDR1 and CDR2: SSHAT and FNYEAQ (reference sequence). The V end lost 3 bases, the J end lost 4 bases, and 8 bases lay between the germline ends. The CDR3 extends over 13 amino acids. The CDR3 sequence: CASSLVGSDTQYF. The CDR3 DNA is TGTGCCAGCAGCTTGGTGGGGTCAGATACGCAGTATTTT.

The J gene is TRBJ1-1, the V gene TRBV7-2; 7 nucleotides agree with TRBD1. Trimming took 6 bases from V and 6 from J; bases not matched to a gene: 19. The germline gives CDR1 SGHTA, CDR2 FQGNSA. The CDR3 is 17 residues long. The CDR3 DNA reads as TGTGCCAGCAGAACAGGGGCCATATACGCCGGGGGCGCTGAAGCTTTCTTT. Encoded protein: CASRTGAIYAGGAEAFF.

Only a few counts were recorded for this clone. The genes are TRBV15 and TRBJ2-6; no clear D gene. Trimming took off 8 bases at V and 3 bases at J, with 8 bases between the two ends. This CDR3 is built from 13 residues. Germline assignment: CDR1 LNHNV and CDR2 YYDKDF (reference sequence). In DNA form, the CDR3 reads TGTGCCACCGCGGTCGTTGGGGCCAACGTCCTGACTTTC. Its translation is CATAVVGANVLTF.

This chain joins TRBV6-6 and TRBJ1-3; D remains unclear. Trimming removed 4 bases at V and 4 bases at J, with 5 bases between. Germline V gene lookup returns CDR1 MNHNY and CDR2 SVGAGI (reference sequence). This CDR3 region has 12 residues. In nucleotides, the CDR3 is TGTGCCAGCAGTTTCTTGGGAAACACCATATATTTT. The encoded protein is CASSFLGNTIYF.

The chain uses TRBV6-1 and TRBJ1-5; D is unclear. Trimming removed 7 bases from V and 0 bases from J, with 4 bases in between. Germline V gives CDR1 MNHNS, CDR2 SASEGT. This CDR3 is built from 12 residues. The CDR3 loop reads CASKDSNQPQHF. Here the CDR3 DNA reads TGTGCCAGCAAGGATAGCAATCAGCCCCAGCATTTT.

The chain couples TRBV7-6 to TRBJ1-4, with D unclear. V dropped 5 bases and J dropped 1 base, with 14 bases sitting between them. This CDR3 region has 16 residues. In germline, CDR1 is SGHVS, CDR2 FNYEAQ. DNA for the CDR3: TGTGCCAGCAGCCCTAGCCCGGGAGGAACTAATGAAAAACTGTTTTTT. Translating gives CASSPSPGGTNEKLFF.